This T cell receptor (beta chain) derives from a study of cytotoxic CD8 clonotypes in ibrutinib-treated CLL. Study background: There were over nine relapsed/refractory patients and about 14 treatment-naive patients, and 17 to 18 were IGHV unmutated. Response samples followed a median around 12 months of treatment, range 6 to 36. Study findings and constraints: Shared public clonotypes were rare, and on treatment they either got smaller or stayed the same. Sampling time points were not equivalent between sustained-remission and progressing patients.

The V gene lost 5 bases and the J gene lost 0 bases, with 20 bases spanning the gap. The CDR3 is made up of 19 amino acids. Germline assignment: CDR1 LNHDA and CDR2 SQIVND (reference sequence). On this clone: Its antigen is unidentified.

Only in-frame clones appear in the TCRdb table, and some are missing; sequencing was by immunoSEQ multiplex PCR. The data contain 60,000 or so clones, roughly 57% of them singletons. Sequencing used PBMCs, obtained after 12 months of ibrutinib treatment. The TCR sequence derives from a human donor with chronic lymphocytic leukemia. The chain joins TRBV19 to TRBJ2-6, with D perhaps matching TRBD1 (6 bases). CDR3 sequence (DNA): TGTGCCAGTAGTTTCCGACCCCTGGGGGCCGACTCTGGGGCCAACGTCCTGACTTTC. Translation gives CASSFRPLGADSGANVLTF.